The 10 T cell receptor beta chains below were found in one sample sequenced in a study of identical twins. MiXCR was run by TCRdb on the 5' RACE reads, yielding one entry per CDR3 protein. The sample comprises 1.5 million to 2 million distinct CDR3 sequences, more than 30% of which are singletons, and approximately 0.29% rests with the top ten. Sequenced: cord blood. The source of these receptors is a newborn girl in good health.

This clonotype was seen only a few times. The V and J genes are TRBV28 and TRBJ1-2, with 8 bases matching TRBD1. Germline CDR1 is MDHEN and CDR2 is SYDVKM. The J segment lost 6 bases and the V segment lost 8 bases, leaving 17 bases of the junction unmatched. The CDR3 loop spans 16 amino acids. The CDR3 spells CASFPILGQGVDGYTF. DNA for the CDR3: TGTGCCAGCTTCCCGATCCTCGGACAGGGAGTTGATGGCTACACCTTC.

The rearrangement links TRBV6-2 or TRBV6-3 to TRBJ2-3; 9 nucleotides align to TRBD2. From germline, CDR1 is MNHEY and CDR2 SVGEGT. V gave up 6 bases and J gave up 1 base; unmatched junction bases: 8. The CDR3 consists of 16 residues. The CDR3 spells CASRRYRTSGTDTQYF. The CDR3 DNA follows: TGTGCCAGCAGGCGCTACAGGACTAGCGGCACAGATACGCAGTATTTT.

Comment on this clonotype: At one end, the junction sequence differs from germline, possibly due to a read error. The J gene is TRBJ2-4, the V gene TRBV10-1; D is ambiguous. Germline CDR1 and CDR2: WNHNN and SYGVQD (reference sequence). This CDR3 spans 15 amino acids. CDR3 sequence (DNA): TGCGCCTGCAGTGAGTCAAGGTTGGGCAAAAACATTCAGTACTTC. It yields the protein CACSESRLGKNIQYF.

This clonotype was seen only a few times. The chain links TRBV29-1 to TRBJ2-1, with D uncertain. The J call may be mistaken, given a closer DNA end match to TRBJ2-7. The CDR3 covers 11 residues. The germline V gene has CDR1 SQVTM and CDR2 ANQGSEA. This chain's CDR3 is CSVDTYNEQYF. In DNA form, the CDR3 reads TGCAGCGTTGACACCTACAATGAGCAGTACTTC.

In this sample, this clonotype turned up many times. The J gene is TRBJ2-7, the V gene TRBV29-1; D possibly corresponds to TRBD2 (5 bases). The CDR3 consists of 14 residues. Germline CDR1 is SQVTM and CDR2 is ANQGSEA. Deletions cut 0 bases from V and 4 bases from J, with 13 bases between. The CDR3 bases are TGCAGCGTTGAAGATAGAAGGGAGCGGTACGAGCAGTACTTC. It codes for CSVEDRRERYEQYF.

This clonotype was detected a few times. The chain couples TRBV25-1 to TRBJ2-3, with D perhaps TRBD2 (5 bases). V lost 0 bases and J lost 0, with 7 bases in between. Germline-derived CDR1 and CDR2 are MGHDK and SYGVNS. This CDR3 comprises 15 residues. CDR3 protein: CASSEYEGSTDTQYF. In nucleotides, the CDR3 is TGTGCCAGCAGTGAATATGAGGGTAGCACAGATACGCAGTATTTT.

The chain links TRBV14 to TRBJ2-7; D call uncertain. Trimming shortened V by 1 base and J by 4 bases, and 14 bases separated the two germline ends. Germline CDR1 reads SGHDN; CDR2 reads FVKESK. This CDR3 contains 15 residues. The CDR3 is CASSQGPFSTYEQYF. As DNA, the CDR3 is TGTGCCAGCAGCCAAGGGCCTTTTTCCACTTACGAGCAGTACTTC.

The gene calls are TRBV7-2 and TRBJ2-3; D possibly corresponds to TRBD2 (6 bases). CDR1 is SGHTA, CDR2 FQGNSA, per germline. Trimming shortened V by 6 bases and J by 9 bases, and 13 bases separated the two germline ends. This CDR3 region has 12 residues. This CDR3 reads CASSATRDTQYF. The CDR3 nucleotides are TGTGCCAGCAGTGCGACTAGGGACACGCAGTATTTT.

V gene TRBV7-2 combines with J gene TRBJ2-2; weak D call: TRBD2 (6 bases). V gave up 1 base and J gave up 5 bases, with 14 bases separating them. The CDR3 is made up of 16 amino acids. Germline values: CDR1 SGHTA, CDR2 FQGNSA. The CDR3 nucleotides are TGTGCCAGCAGCTTAGGGGGCGGGGAAGCGACCGGGGAGCTGTTTTTT. Encoded protein: CASSLGGGEATGELFF.

This clonotype has a handful of counts. The V call is TRBV28, the J call TRBJ1-5; D is possibly TRBD1 (6 bases). This CDR3 region has 14 residues. Per germline, CDR1 MDHEN and CDR2 SYDVKM. V was pared by 5 bases and J by 5 bases, with 13 bases between. CDR3: CASSPGQNHQPQHF. CDR3 bases: TGTGCCAGCAGTCCCGGACAGAATCATCAGCCCCAGCATTTT.